This is a list of T cell receptor beta chains from one sample in a study of T cell changes during pregnancy in multiple sclerosis. Clones were sequenced by immunoSEQ multiplex PCR, and TCRdb holds only the in-frame ones, with some missing. The data contain roughly 66,000 clones, 80% to 95% of them singletons. The sample here was peripheral blood, taken in the first trimester of pregnancy. All receptors come from a female donor with multiple sclerosis, enrolled in a pregnancy study. CDR3s include the opening cysteine and the closing phenylalanine or tryptophan. Fields, in order: D gene, clone size, V gene, J gene, CDR3 protein, CDR3 DNA. A D gene is named only where the DNA matches it firmly. A clone size is listed for some rows: how often the clone was seen (once, few, many), or a class if it is expanded.

TRBD2	-	TRBV18	TRBJ2-3	CASSPVPGGTDTQYF	TGTGCCAGCTCACCAGTCCCGGGAGGGACAGATACGCAGTATTTT
-	-	TRBV27	TRBJ2-5	CASRPRGIQETQYF	TGTGCCAGCAGGCCCCGGGGGATCCAAGAGACCCAGTACTTC
-	-	TRBV7-3	TRBJ2-4	CASSLSGNGVSIQYF	TGTGCCAGCAGCTTATCAGGGAACGGTGTTTCCATTCAGTACTTC
-	-	TRBV18	TRBJ2-5	CASSPGLTGTQYF	TGTGCCAGCTCCCCGGGTTTGACAGGGACCCAGTACTTC
-	-	TRBV5-6	TRBJ1-5	CASSLGGLSNQPQHF	TGTGCCAGCAGCTTGGGAGGGTTAAGCAATCAGCCCCAGCATTTT
TRBD2	-	TRBV6-5	TRBJ2-2	CASREGGTGELFF	TGTGCCAGCCGGGAGGGCGGGACCGGGGAGCTGTTTTTT
-	-	TRBV18	TRBJ2-7	CASSPLSGGSAYEQYF	TGTGCCAGCTCACCATTATCGGGGGGCTCTGCGTACGAGCAGTACTTC
TRBD1	-	TRBV25-1	TRBJ1-5	CASSGGDRAYQPQHF	TGTGCCAGCAGTGGAGGAGACAGGGCCTATCAGCCCCAGCATTTT
TRBD1	-	TRBV19	TRBJ2-3	CASGTGGLNTQYF	TGTGCCAGCGGGACAGGGGGCTTAAATACGCAGTATTTT
TRBD2	-	TRBV5-1	TRBJ2-7	CASSSAGTRTYEQYF	TGCGCCAGCAGCTCTGCCGGGACTAGAACCTACGAGCAGTACTTC
-	-	TRBV28	TRBJ2-3	CASSFAGNTDTQYF	TGTGCCAGCAGTTTTGCGGGGAACACAGATACGCAGTATTTT
TRBD1	-	TRBV4-1	TRBJ1-1	CASSQGTGGYTEAFF	TGCGCCAGCAGCCAAGGGACAGGGGGATACACTGAAGCTTTCTTT
TRBD1	once	TRBV4-3	TRBJ1-1	CASSHGDRGHTEAFF	TGCGCCAGCAGCCATGGGGACAGGGGGCACACTGAAGCTTTCTTT
-	-	TRBV7-2	TRBJ2-5	CASSLAGGLQETQYF	TGTGCCAGCAGCTTAGCGGGGGGACTCCAAGAGACCCAGTACTTC
TRBD2	-	TRBV27	TRBJ2-1	CASSLGLALRDEQFF	TGTGCCAGCAGTTTAGGACTAGCTCTCAGGGATGAGCAGTTCTTC
-	-	TRBV15	TRBJ2-2	CATSSRWGDTGELFF	TGTGCCACCAGCAGTAGGTGGGGGGACACCGGGGAGCTGTTTTTT
-	once	TRBV13	TRBJ2-2	CASSLRETNGELFF	TGTGCCAGCAGCTTGAGGGAGACGAACGGGGAGCTGTTTTTT
-	few	TRBV9	TRBJ2-3	CASSVGSRRFQDTQYF	TGTGCCAGCAGCGTAGGATCTAGACGATTTCAGGATACGCAGTATTTT
TRBD1	few	TRBV10-1	TRBJ2-7	CASKHRTGVDEQYF	TGCGCCAGCAAGCATAGGACAGGGGTCGACGAGCAGTACTTC
TRBD2	-	TRBV7-7	TRBJ2-1	CASSLALAGWNEQFF	TGTGCTAGCAGCTTAGCTTTAGCGGGGTGGAATGAGCAGTTCTTC
TRBD1	-	TRBV14	TRBJ1-4	CASSQDGGTAQKLFF	TGTGCCAGCAGCCAAGATGGAGGGACAGCCCAAAAACTGTTTTTT
-	many	TRBV4-2	TRBJ1-1	CASSQEREVTEAFF	TGTGCCAGCAGCCAAGAGCGGGAAGTCACTGAAGCTTTCTTT
-	-	TRBV14	TRBJ1-1	CASSQGHRVNTEAFF	TGTGCCAGCAGCCAAGGGCATCGTGTGAACACTGAAGCTTTCTTT
TRBD1	-	TRBV5-1	TRBJ1-2	CASRVTGQEGYFNYGYTF	TGCGCCAGCAGAGTTACGGGACAGGAGGGTTACTTTAACTATGGCTACACCTTC
TRBD2	once	TRBV30	TRBJ2-5	CAWSKLAGQETQYF	TGTGCCTGGAGTAAACTAGCGGGCCAAGAGACCCAGTACTTC
-	-	TRBV11-2	TRBJ1-3	CASSFPRGGNTIYF	TGTGCCAGCAGCTTTCCCAGGGGAGGAAACACCATATATTTT
-	-	TRBV27	TRBJ2-3	CASSSQRARTDTQYF	TGTGCCAGCAGTTCCCAACGAGCGCGCACAGATACGCAGTATTTT
-	-	TRBV7-2	TRBJ2-1	CASSLTDSSYNEQFF	TGTGCCAGCAGCCTAACTGACAGCTCCTACAATGAGCAGTTCTTC
-	-	TRBV9	TRBJ1-1	CASSVAGPNTEAFF	TGTGCCAGCAGCGTAGCGGGTCCGAACACTGAAGCTTTCTTT
TRBD2	-	TRBV9	TRBJ2-1	CASSGKRERNNEQFF	TGTGCCAGCAGCGGAAAGCGGGAGCGGAACAATGAGCAGTTCTTC
TRBD1	-	TRBV7-9	TRBJ1-2	CASSARTGQSTTYGYTF	TGTGCCAGCAGCGCCCGGACGGGACAGTCAACTACCTATGGCTACACCTTC
-	-	TRBV5-6	TRBJ1-4	CASRGRLNEKLFF	TGTGCCAGCAGGGGGCGGTTGAATGAAAAACTGTTTTTT
TRBD2	-	TRBV29-1	TRBJ2-1	CSVPIGTSNDEQFF	TGCAGCGTCCCCATAGGGACTAGCAACGATGAGCAGTTCTTC
TRBD2	-	TRBV6-4	TRBJ2-1	CASSLAGDGNNEQFF	TGTGCCAGCAGTTTAGCGGGAGATGGCAACAATGAGCAGTTCTTC
-	once	TRBV4-2	TRBJ1-2	CASSPYSGLRGYTF	TGTGCCAGCAGCCCGTATTCGGGATTGCGAGGCTACACCTTC
TRBD2	few	TRBV28	TRBJ2-7	CASSFRAGGSYEQYF	TGTGCCAGCAGTTTCAGGGCGGGAGGGTCCTACGAGCAGTACTTC
-	-	TRBV2	TRBJ2-2	CASSVSANTGELFF	TGTGCCAGCAGTGTTTCAGCGAACACCGGGGAGCTGTTTTTT
TRBD1	-	TRBV6-1	TRBJ2-7	CASSDRGQGALGYEQYF	TGTGCCAGCAGTGATCGGGGACAGGGGGCGCTTGGCTACGAGCAGTACTTC
TRBD1	-	TRBV11-1	TRBJ2-1	CASSAAGTGGGEQFF	TGTGCCAGCAGCGCAGCCGGGACAGGGGGGGGTGAGCAGTTCTTC
-	-	TRBV6-4	TRBJ2-6	CASQRPYGGTLSGANVLTF	TGTGCCAGCCAACGACCGTACGGGGGTACCCTCTCTGGGGCCAACGTCCTGACTTTC
TRBD2	-	TRBV7-9	TRBJ2-1	CASSDRTSTNEQFF	TGTGCCAGCAGCGACAGGACTAGCACAAATGAGCAGTTCTTC